Listed below are T cell receptor beta chains from one sample, sequenced in a study of blood T cell repertoires in COVID-19. Generated by immunoSEQ multiplex PCR, the TCRdb table keeps only in-frame clones and is missing some. Among 200,000 or so clones listed, roughly 84% were seen once. The sequenced sample consisted of peripheral blood. These receptors all stem from a human donor in a cohort sampled during active COVID-19. Each CDR3 is given with its conserved first and last residue.

V gene: TRBV19; CDR3 protein: CASSFRGYSNQPQHF
V gene: TRBV28; CDR3 protein: CASSALFSGRALSEQYF
V gene: TRBV6-5; CDR3 protein: CASRDTNNSPLHF
V gene: TRBV6-6; CDR3 protein: CASSYSDRTNTIYF
V gene: TRBV6-5; CDR3 protein: CASSYSQREEFF
V gene: TRBV27; CDR3 protein: CASSLATSGSYEQYF
V gene: TRBV19; CDR3 protein: CASSIGGQGAGGEQYF
V gene: TRBV19; CDR3 protein: CASSTPGLADPYEQYF
V gene: TRBV6-5; CDR3 protein: CASSLSYNEQFF
V gene: TRBV28; CDR3 protein: CASSFGTGPSPGGYTF
V gene: TRBV7-9; CDR3 protein: CASSSQTYEQYF
V gene: TRBV30; CDR3 protein: CAWSVLTSGKYEQYF
V gene: TRBV4-2; CDR3 protein: CASSQDVGTEAYEQYF
V gene: TRBV27; CDR3 protein: CASSLSPGRRTDTQYF
V gene: TRBV7-8; CDR3 protein: CASSLARSPEGETQYF
V gene: TRBV5-8; CDR3 protein: CASSHYLGRLPQSYEQYF
V gene: TRBV27; CDR3 protein: CASSTGVMSRQPQHF
V gene: TRBV2; CDR3 protein: CASSEAGAGGYNEQFF
V gene: TRBV6-5; CDR3 protein: CASSPRELREPQHF
V gene: TRBV3-1/TRBV3-2; CDR3 protein: CASSQVLAGAIQYF
V gene: TRBV15; CDR3 protein: CATSREGRLNEKLFF
V gene: TRBV6-1; CDR3 protein: CASSETNYYSQFF
V gene: TRBV6-5; CDR3 protein: CASTISTANTEAFF
V gene: TRBV7-9; CDR3 protein: CASSLRGGNYNEQFF
V gene: TRBV6-5; CDR3 protein: CASSYHRVGMQYF
V gene: TRBV5-1; CDR3 protein: CASSLGGNTGELFF
V gene: TRBV6-6; CDR3 protein: CASSSPGTEETQYF
V gene: TRBV28; CDR3 protein: CASSFHNTEAFF
V gene: TRBV30; CDR3 protein: CAWRKSPWANSPLHF
V gene: TRBV9; CDR3 protein: CASSFPRGMNTEAFF
V gene: TRBV28; CDR3 protein: CASRRVDEQFF
V gene: TRBV28; CDR3 protein: CASSSGTSIETQYF
V gene: TRBV11-2; CDR3 protein: CASSLQLQETQYF
V gene: TRBV3-1/TRBV3-2; CDR3 protein: CASSQDLSGRATDTQYF
V gene: TRBV7-9; CDR3 protein: CASRSLGTGETEAFF
V gene: TRBV19; CDR3 protein: CASSILGTSGSYEQYF
V gene: TRBV4-2; CDR3 protein: CASSQDLTGVMNTEAFF
V gene: TRBV5-5; CDR3 protein: CASSAWTGPNQPQHF
V gene: TRBV5-1; CDR3 protein: CASSLVLSGELFF
V gene: TRBV30; CDR3 protein: CAWKRRDRGFGNEQFF
V gene: TRBV6-5; CDR3 protein: CASSRLAGEREQFF
V gene: TRBV6-4; CDR3 protein: CAGHINERAPYEQYF
V gene: TRBV27; CDR3 protein: CASSPREWSETQYF
V gene: TRBV27; CDR3 protein: CASSRIRDTNQPQHF
V gene: TRBV5-6; CDR3 protein: CASSVPSAGKQYF
V gene: TRBV24-1; CDR3 protein: CATSDPRQGDTGELFF
V gene: TRBV28; CDR3 protein: CASSLQQGLGNTIYF
V gene: TRBV6-1; CDR3 protein: CASSSRGDEQFF
V gene: TRBV19; CDR3 protein: CASSRSTGYNPAYEQYF
V gene: TRBV27; CDR3 protein: CASSLSSGLAGVQETQYF
V gene: TRBV27; CDR3 protein: CASSSASGSETQYF
V gene: TRBV15; CDR3 protein: CATSARTARRDTQYF
V gene: TRBV6-5; CDR3 protein: CASSYQSGTSNEQFF
V gene: TRBV24-1; CDR3 protein: CATSETGTGVLETQYF